A selection of T cell receptor beta chains follows, all from one sample in a study of radiation and T cells in renal cell carcinoma. The assay was immunoSEQ multiplex PCR, and TCRdb's table has in-frame clones only and misses some. The sample contains more than 20,000 clones, 70% to 80% of which appear only once. The sequenced sample was blood, obtained from a patient whose treatment included radiotherapy and nephrectomy. These receptors were obtained from a man aged 55 to 70 with renal cell carcinoma. Both conserved end residues are part of each CDR3. A D gene is named only where the DNA matches it firmly. For some rows the clone size is stated as once, few or many, or as a class when expanded; others skip it.

TGTGCCAGCAGCGCCGAGCGAGGGGAGACCCAGTACTTC | CASSAERGETQYF | TRBV9 | - | - | TRBJ2-5
TGTGCCAGCAGCTCCCAGAGGTCCTATAATTCACCCCTCCACTTT | CASSSQRSYNSPLHF | TRBV7-2 | - | - | TRBJ1-6
TGCGCCAGCAGCCTGGGACAGGACGCTTATGGCTACACCTTC | CASSLGQDAYGYTF | TRBV4-1 | TRBD1 | - | TRBJ1-2
TGTGCCAGCAGCCAGGAAGGGAACGGAAACACCATATATTTT | CASSQEGNGNTIYF | TRBV25-1 | - | - | TRBJ1-3
TGTGCCAGCAGCTTAGACGGTGGGCATGAGACCCAGTACTTC | CASSLDGGHETQYF | TRBV7-8 | - | once | TRBJ2-5
TGTGCCAGTAGTATGGACAGGGTGGGCTACGAGCAGTACTTC | CASSMDRVGYEQYF | TRBV19 | TRBD1 | - | TRBJ2-7
TGTGCCAGCTCACCAGTATCGGTGGGGTACAATGAGCAGTTCTTC | CASSPVSVGYNEQFF | TRBV18 | - | once | TRBJ2-1
TGTGCCAGCATACAGCCGGGACAGGGGAACACCGGGGAGCTGTTTTTT | CASIQPGQGNTGELFF | TRBV7-9 | TRBD1 | - | TRBJ2-2
TGTGCCAGCAGCTTCAGGAGACACAATGAGCAGTTCTTC | CASSFRRHNEQFF | TRBV7-2 | - | - | TRBJ2-1
TGTGCCTGGACAACTCGGGGGGGCTCGAGCAATCAGCCCCAGCATTTT | CAWTTRGGSSNQPQHF | TRBV30 | - | - | TRBJ1-5